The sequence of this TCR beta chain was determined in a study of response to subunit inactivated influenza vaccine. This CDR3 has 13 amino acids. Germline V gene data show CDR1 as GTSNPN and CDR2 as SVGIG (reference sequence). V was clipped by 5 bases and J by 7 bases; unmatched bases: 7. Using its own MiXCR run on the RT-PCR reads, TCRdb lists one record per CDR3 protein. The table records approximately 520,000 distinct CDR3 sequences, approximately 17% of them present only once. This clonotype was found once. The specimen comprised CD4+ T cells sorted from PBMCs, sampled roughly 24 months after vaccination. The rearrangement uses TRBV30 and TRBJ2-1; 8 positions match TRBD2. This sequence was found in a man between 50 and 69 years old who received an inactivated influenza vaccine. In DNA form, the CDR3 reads TGTGCCTGGGGGGGCGGGAGGAGGAATGAGCAGTTCTTC. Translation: CAWGGGRRNEQFF.